The clone carrying this T cell receptor beta chain was counted ten times or more. Antigen unknown. The data derive from a study of T cells in Graves' hyperthyroidism and ophthalmopathy. Findings and caveats of the study: The majority of expanded thyroid clonotypes above 0.001 also appeared in blood. Ophthalmopathy was model-predicted a median around 6.7 months pre-onset.

Ophthalmopathy patients had Clinical Activity Score at least 3, NOSPECS grade at least 4, duration under 3 months. Exclusion followed for patients with uncontrolled infection, other autoimmune disease, pregnancy or lactation. Amplified regions were TCR beta CDR3 sequences from RNA transcripts. RT-PCR in the first round (using the HTBI primer set) targeted the TCR CDR3. TCRdb reprocessed the multiplex PCR reads with MiXCR, giving one entry per CDR3 protein. The data show 530,000 or so distinct CDR3 sequences, roughly 24% seen once. The source of this sequence is a woman aged 25-40 years with Graves' ophthalmopathy. Sequenced material: blood.

DNA of the CDR3: TGTGCCAGCAGCTCGATATTCGGGACAGGGCGAGGCGAGCAGTACTTC. Encoded protein: CASSSIFGTGRGEQYF. The J gene is TRBJ2-7, the V gene TRBV5-6; TRBD1 aligns across 9 bases. This CDR3 region has 16 residues. The germline V gene encodes CDR1 SGHDT and CDR2 YYEEEE. J gave up 6 bases and V 3 bases, and 13 bases lay outside the gene matches.